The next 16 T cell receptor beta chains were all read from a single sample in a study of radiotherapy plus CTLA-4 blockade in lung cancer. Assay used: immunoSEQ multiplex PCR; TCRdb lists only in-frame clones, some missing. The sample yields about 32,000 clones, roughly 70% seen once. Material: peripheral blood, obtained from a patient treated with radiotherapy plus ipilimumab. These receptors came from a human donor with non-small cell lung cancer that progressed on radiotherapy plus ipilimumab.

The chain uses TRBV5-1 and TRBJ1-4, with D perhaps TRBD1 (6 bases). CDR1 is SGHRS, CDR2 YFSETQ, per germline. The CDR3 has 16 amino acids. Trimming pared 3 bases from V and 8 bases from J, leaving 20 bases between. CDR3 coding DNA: TGCGCCAGCAGCTCTACAGGGCCGGCATACGGAGAAAAACTGTTTTTT. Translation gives CASSSTGPAYGEKLFF.

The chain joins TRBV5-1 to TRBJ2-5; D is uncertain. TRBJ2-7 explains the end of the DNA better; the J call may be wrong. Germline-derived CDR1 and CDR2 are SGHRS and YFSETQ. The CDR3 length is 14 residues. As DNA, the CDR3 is TGCGCCAGCAGCTTGGGGTCTAACTTCTACGAGCAGTACTTC. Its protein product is CASSLGSNFYEQYF.

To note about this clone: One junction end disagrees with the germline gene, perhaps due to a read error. CDR3 in amino acids: CASSLSATGRIYGYTF. CDR3 nucleotide sequence: TGTGCCAGCAGCTTATCCGCGACAGGACGGATCTATGGCTACACCTTC. The chain recombines TRBV28 with TRBJ1-2; TRBD1 is a possible D gene (6 bases). The CDR3 is 16 amino acids. CDR1 and CDR2 from the germline V gene are MDHEN and SYDVKM.

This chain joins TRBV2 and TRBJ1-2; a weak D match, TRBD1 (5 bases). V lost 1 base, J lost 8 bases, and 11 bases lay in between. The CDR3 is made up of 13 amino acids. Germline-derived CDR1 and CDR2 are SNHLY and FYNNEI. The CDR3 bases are TGTGCCAGCAGTGAAGGAGGGGCAAGGGGCTACACCTTC. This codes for CASSEGGARGYTF.

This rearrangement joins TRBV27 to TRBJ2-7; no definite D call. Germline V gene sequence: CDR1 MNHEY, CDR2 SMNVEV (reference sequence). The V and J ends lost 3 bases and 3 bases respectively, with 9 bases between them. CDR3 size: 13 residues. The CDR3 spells CASSFQASYEQYF. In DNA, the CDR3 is TGTGCCAGCAGTTTCCAGGCGAGCTACGAGCAGTACTTC.

In DNA, the CDR3 is TGTGCCAGCAGCCCAAGGACTTTCTACACCTTC. Protein: CASSPRTFYTF. This chain links TRBV7-2 with TRBJ1-2; no clear D. The V end lost 5 bases, the J end lost 10 bases, and 11 bases lay between the germline ends. Germline values: CDR1 SGHTA, CDR2 FQGNSA. The CDR3 sequence is 11 residues long.

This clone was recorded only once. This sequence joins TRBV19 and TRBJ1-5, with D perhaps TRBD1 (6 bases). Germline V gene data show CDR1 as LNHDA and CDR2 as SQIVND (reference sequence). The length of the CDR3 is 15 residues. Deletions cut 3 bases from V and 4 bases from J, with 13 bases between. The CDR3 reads CASSIGRGGNQPQHF. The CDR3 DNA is TGTGCCAGTAGTATCGGCAGAGGGGGTAATCAGCCCCAGCATTTT.

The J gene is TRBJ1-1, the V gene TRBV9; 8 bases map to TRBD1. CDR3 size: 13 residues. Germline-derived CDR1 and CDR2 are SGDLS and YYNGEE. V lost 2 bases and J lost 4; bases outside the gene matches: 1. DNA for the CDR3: TGTGCCAGCAGCGTTACAGGGGGCACTGAAGCTTTCTTT. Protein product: CASSVTGGTEAFF.

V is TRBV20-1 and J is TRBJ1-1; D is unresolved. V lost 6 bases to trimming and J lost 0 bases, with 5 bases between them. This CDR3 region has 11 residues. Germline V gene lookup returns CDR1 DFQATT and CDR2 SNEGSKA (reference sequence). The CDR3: CSAYMNTEAFF. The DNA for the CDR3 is TGCAGTGCCTACATGAACACTGAAGCTTTCTTT.

The CDR3 is CASGNQLSLYEQYF. In nucleotides, the CDR3 is TGTGCCAGCGGGAATCAGTTGTCCCTCTACGAGCAGTACTTC. The rearrangement uses TRBV6-1 and TRBJ2-7, with unresolved D. CDR1 is MNHNS, CDR2 SASEGT, per germline. CDR3 length: 14 residues. V was clipped by 8 bases and J by 3 bases, with 17 bases between them.

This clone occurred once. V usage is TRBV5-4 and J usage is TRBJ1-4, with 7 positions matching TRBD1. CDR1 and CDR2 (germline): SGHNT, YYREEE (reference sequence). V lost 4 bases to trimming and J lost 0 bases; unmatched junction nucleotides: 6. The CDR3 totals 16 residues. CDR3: CASSPDRPATNEKLFF. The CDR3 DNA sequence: TGTGCCAGCAGCCCGGACAGGCCCGCAACTAATGAAAAACTGTTTTTT.

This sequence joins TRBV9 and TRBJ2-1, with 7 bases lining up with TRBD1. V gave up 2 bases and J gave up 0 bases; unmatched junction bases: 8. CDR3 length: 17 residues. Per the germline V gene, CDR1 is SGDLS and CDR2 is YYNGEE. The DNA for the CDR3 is TGTGCCAGCAGCGTCGGGACAGTAAGTAACTCCTACAATGAGCAGTTCTTC. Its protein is CASSVGTVSNSYNEQFF.

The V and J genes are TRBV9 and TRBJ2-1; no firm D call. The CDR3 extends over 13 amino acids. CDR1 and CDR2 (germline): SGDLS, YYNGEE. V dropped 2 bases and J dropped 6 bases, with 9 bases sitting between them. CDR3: CASSVSGSNEQFF. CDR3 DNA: TGTGCCAGCAGCGTTTCCGGGTCCAATGAGCAGTTCTTC. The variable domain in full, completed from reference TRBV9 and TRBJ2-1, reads DSGVTQTPKHLITATGQRVTLRCSPRSGDLSVYWYQQSLDQGLQFLIQYYNGEERAKGNILERFSAQQFPDLHSELNLSSLELGDSALYFCASSVSGSNEQFFGPGTRLTVL.

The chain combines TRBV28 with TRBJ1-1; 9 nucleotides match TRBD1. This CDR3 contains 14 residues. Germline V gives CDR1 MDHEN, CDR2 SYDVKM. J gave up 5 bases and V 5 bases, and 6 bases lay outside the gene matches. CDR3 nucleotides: TGTGCCAGCAGTCTAAGGACAGGGGTGACTGAAGCTTTCTTT. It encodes CASSLRTGVTEAFF.

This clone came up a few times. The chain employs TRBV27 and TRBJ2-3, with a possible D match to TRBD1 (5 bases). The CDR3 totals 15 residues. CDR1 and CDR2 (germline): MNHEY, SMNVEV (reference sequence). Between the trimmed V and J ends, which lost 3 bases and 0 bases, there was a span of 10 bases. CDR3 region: CASSFWSGSTDTQYF. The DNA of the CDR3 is TGTGCCAGCAGTTTTTGGTCAGGGAGCACAGATACGCAGTATTTT.

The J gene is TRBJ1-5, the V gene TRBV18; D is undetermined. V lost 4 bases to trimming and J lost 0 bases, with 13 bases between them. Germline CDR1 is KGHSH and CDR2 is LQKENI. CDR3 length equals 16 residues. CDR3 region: CASSLSPALSNQPQHF. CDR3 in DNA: TGTGCCAGCTCACTAAGTCCGGCCCTTAGCAATCAGCCCCAGCATTTT.